This is a list of T cell receptor beta chains from one sample in a study of cytomegalovirus exposure and HLA in healthy donors. The assay was immunoSEQ multiplex PCR, and TCRdb's table has in-frame clones only and misses some. The sample has about 150,000 clones, roughly 85% seen once. Sequencing used PBMCs. Receptors were obtained from a young woman in good health and CMV-seronegative. CDR3s include the opening cysteine and the closing phenylalanine or tryptophan. The D gene is left open where the match is weak. A row's size may be missing; if present it is once, few, many or a size class.

J gene | D gene | V gene | clone size | CDR3 DNA | CDR3 protein
TRBJ2-7 | TRBD1 | TRBV7-2 | . | TGTGCCAGCAGCCCTCCGGGACAGGGGGCGCGTGAGCAGTACTTC | CASSPPGQGAREQYF
TRBJ1-4 | . | TRBV11-2 | . | TGTGCCAGCAGCGCAACGGGTGCCTGGGAAAAACTGTTTTTT | CASSATGAWEKLFF
TRBJ2-3 | . | TRBV9 | few | TGTGCCAGCAGCGTAGACGGCAGGTACACAGATACGCAGTATTTT | CASSVDGRYTDTQYF
TRBJ1-1 | . | TRBV27 | . | TGTGCCAGCAGTTTATTCAAGAACACTGAAGCTTTCTTT | CASSLFKNTEAFF
TRBJ2-1 | TRBD2 | TRBV6-4 | . | TGTGCCAGCAGTAGAGCGGGGAATAACAATGAGCAGTTCTTC | CASSRAGNNNEQFF
TRBJ2-1 | TRBD2 | TRBV5-6 | . | TGTGCCAGCAGCCCCGGGAGGACTAGCGTCTACAATGAGCAGTTCTTC | CASSPGRTSVYNEQFF
TRBJ2-1 | TRBD2 | TRBV7-2 | . | TGTGCCAGCAGCTCAGGACTAGCGGGTTTACGTGAGCAGTTCTTC | CASSSGLAGLREQFF
TRBJ2-7 | . | TRBV28 | . | TGTGCCAGCAGCCCTAGAGAGGTGGTCCCCTCCTACGAGCAGTACTTC | CASSPREVVPSYEQYF
TRBJ2-1 | . | TRBV27 | . | TGTGCCAGCAGTTTACCAGGGACACCAAAGCAGTTCTTC | CASSLPGTPKQFF
TRBJ2-1 | TRBD2 | TRBV5-4 | . | TGTGCCAGCAGCGGGGGTAAGCGGGAGACCTCCTACAATGAGCAGTTCTTC | CASSGGKRETSYNEQFF
TRBJ2-5 | TRBD1 | TRBV27 | . | TGTGCCAGCAGTTCGCCTGGGACAGCGGATCAAGAGACCCAGTACTTC | CASSSPGTADQETQYF
TRBJ2-5 | TRBD2 | TRBV2 | . | TGTGCCAGCATCCCAGCGGGAGAGGAGACCCAGTACTTC | CASIPAGEETQYF
TRBJ2-7 | . | TRBV7-3 | . | TGTGCCAGCAGCTTACGGCGGGACTCCTACGAGCAGTACTTC | CASSLRRDSYEQYF
TRBJ2-3 | TRBD2 | TRBV13 | . | TGTGCCAGCAGCTTAGGGGGTAGCGGGACCTCCCGGGATACGCAGTATTTT | CASSLGGSGTSRDTQYF
TRBJ1-5 | TRBD1 | TRBV5-8 | . | TGTGCCAGCAGCCGGGACAGGGGGTGGAATCAGCCCCAGCATTTT | CASSRDRGWNQPQHF
TRBJ1-2 | TRBD1 | TRBV6-1 | . | TGTGCCAGCAGCGATGGACAGGGGGCGAACTATGGCTACACCTTC | CASSDGQGANYGYTF
TRBJ2-1 | TRBD1 | TRBV6-6 | . | TGTGCCAGCAGTTACGGACAGGGTGGCAATGAGCAGTTCTTC | CASSYGQGGNEQFF
TRBJ1-5 | . | TRBV19 | . | TGTGCCAGTAGTATAGGCAGGGTAAGGGGGAATCAGCCCCAGCATTTT | CASSIGRVRGNQPQHF
TRBJ2-1 | TRBD2 | TRBV14 | . | TGTGCCAGCAGCCAAGGAAACTTCGGGGGACTAGCGGGGGATCATGAGCAGTTCTTC | CASSQGNFGGLAGDHEQFF
TRBJ2-1 | TRBD1 | TRBV7-2 | . | TGTGCCAGCAGCCGATGGGGACAGGACTTTCAGTTCTTC | CASSRWGQDFQFF
TRBJ2-3 | TRBD1 | TRBV4-1 | . | TGCGCCAGCAGCCAAGATGACGGGACAGGGATGGATACGCAGTATTTT | CASSQDDGTGMDTQYF
TRBJ1-3 | . | TRBV19 | . | TGTGCCAGTAGCCTTCTCCAACGGGTTGGAAACACCATATATTTT | CASSLLQRVGNTIYF
TRBJ1-1 | . | TRBV4-3 | few | TGCGCCAGCAGCCAAGACTCGTACACTGAAGCTTTCTTT | CASSQDSYTEAFF
TRBJ1-2 | . | TRBV7-2 | . | TGTGCCAGCAGCTTAGAGATCGGGGTATATGGCTACACCTTC | CASSLEIGVYGYTF
TRBJ2-7 | TRBD1 | TRBV4-3 | . | TGCGCCAGCAGCCAAGACTTAGGGACAGGGTCCTACGAGCAGTACTTC | CASSQDLGTGSYEQYF
TRBJ2-7 | TRBD1 | TRBV6-1 | once | TGTGCCAGCAGTGAAACGGGACAGGGCCTGTTCGAGCAGTACTTC | CASSETGQGLFEQYF
TRBJ2-5 | . | TRBV18 | . | TGTGCCAGCTCACCAATCGGAGAGACCCAGTACTTC | CASSPIGETQYF
TRBJ1-2 | TRBD1 | TRBV30 | . | TGTGCCTGGGGTAGAGGGGGCATCGGCTATGGCTACACCTTC | CAWGRGGIGYGYTF
TRBJ2-1 | . | TRBV4-3 | . | TGCGCCAGCAGCCCCAGGCTGATAACAGGATCCTACAATGAGCAGTTCTTC | CASSPRLITGSYNEQFF
TRBJ2-1 | . | TRBV7-2 | . | TGTGCCAGCAGCTTGACAGGTAACTCCTACAATGAGCAGTTCTTC | CASSLTGNSYNEQFF
TRBJ2-7 | TRBD1 | TRBV5-1 | . | TGCGCCAGCAGCTTGGGGGACAGCGCCAGCTCCTACGAGCAGTACTTC | CASSLGDSASSYEQYF
TRBJ2-5 | TRBD2 | TRBV11-2 | . | TGTGCCAGCAGCACGGGTCCGGGACTAGCGGGCGAGACCCAGTACTTC | CASSTGPGLAGETQYF
TRBJ2-2 | . | TRBV2 | . | TGTGCCAGCAGTGAACTCAGGGGGGATGCCTTCGGGGAGCTGTTTTTT | CASSELRGDAFGELFF
TRBJ2-7 | TRBD2 | TRBV30 | . | TGTGCCTGGACGGGCGGGAGCAGGAACGAGCAGTACTTC | CAWTGGSRNEQYF
TRBJ1-5 | . | TRBV28 | . | TGTGCCAGCAGTGTAGCTAATCAGCCCCAGCATTTT | CASSVANQPQHF
TRBJ1-5 | TRBD1 | TRBV7-2 | . | TGTGCCAGCAGCTTAGCCGGACAGGTTAGCAATCAGCCCCAGCATTTT | CASSLAGQVSNQPQHF
TRBJ2-3 | TRBD2 | TRBV30 | . | TGTGCCTGGAGGGGGGGGACGGCTAGCGGGAGCACAGATACGCAGTATTTT | CAWRGGTASGSTDTQYF
TRBJ1-2 | . | TRBV6-5 | . | TGTGCCAGCAGTTACTCCGGGGGGGTTGGTGGCTACACCTTC | CASSYSGGVGGYTF
TRBJ1-2 | . | TRBV7-4 | . | TGTGCCAGCAGCTTAGATCAGGCCCCAGGCTATGGCTACACCTTC | CASSLDQAPGYGYTF
TRBJ2-3 | . | TRBV4-3 | . | TGCGCCAGCAGCCAAGATGGCCCGGTGGGGAGCTCAGATACGCAGTATTTT | CASSQDGPVGSSDTQYF
TRBJ2-7 | . | TRBV7-2 | . | TGTGCCAGCAGCTTAGGAGGCAGCTTACCCTACGAGCAGTACTTC | CASSLGGSLPYEQYF
TRBJ1-2 | TRBD1 | TRBV28 | once | TGTGCCAGCAGTTTATCCTTATCCGGGACAGGGAGAACTGGCTACACCTTC | CASSLSLSGTGRTGYTF
TRBJ1-2 | . | TRBV28 | . | TGTGCCAGCAGTTCCCAAGGCAGGACGGGGGGCTACACCTTC | CASSSQGRTGGYTF
TRBJ1-6 | . | TRBV10-3 | few | TGTGCCATCAGTGACCCCGGGAGCTCCTATAATTCACCCCTCCACTTT | CAISDPGSSYNSPLHF
TRBJ2-7 | TRBD2 | TRBV7-6 | . | TGTGCCAGCAGCCCCAGGACTAGCGGACGGTACGAGCAGTACTTC | CASSPRTSGRYEQYF
TRBJ2-5 | TRBD2 | TRBV18 | . | TGTGCCAGCTCACCGCGACTAGCGGCCAACCAAGAGACCCAGTACTTC | CASSPRLAANQETQYF
TRBJ1-2 | TRBD1 | TRBV2 | . | TGTGCCAGCAGTGAACGCCGGGACAGGGCTTATGGCTACACCTTC | CASSERRDRAYGYTF
TRBJ2-3 | TRBD2 | TRBV7-3 | . | TGTGCCAGCAGCTTAACAGGGACTAGCGGGAAAGATACGCAGTATTTT | CASSLTGTSGKDTQYF